These 21 T cell receptor beta chains were all obtained from the same sample, sequenced in a study of CD8+ T cells in alopecia areata. Extracted RNA was reverse transcribed into cDNA, the sequencing template. Sequenced by immunoSEQ multiplex PCR; TCRdb stores in-frame clones only, minus some. The data show fewer than 200,000 clones, just over 65% seen once. The material sequenced was CD8+ T cells sorted from blood, taken at week 0. The receptors were sampled from a human donor with alopecia areata.

This clone was seen more than once but under ten times. The chain uses TRBV6-5 and TRBJ2-7; D is uncertain. Trimming cost V 2 bases and J 3 bases, with 11 bases left between them. CDR1 is MNHEY, CDR2 SVGAGI, per germline. The CDR3 extends over 14 amino acids. The CDR3 bases are TGTGCCAGCAGTTACGGTCCGGAAGGCTACGAGCAGTACTTC. Translation: CASSYGPEGYEQYF.

This chain uses TRBV13 with TRBJ1-2; tentatively, D is TRBD1 (5 bases). CDR1 is PRHDT, CDR2 FYEKMQ, per germline (reference sequence). V lost 4 bases, J lost 1 base, and 13 bases lay in between. The CDR3 loop spans 15 amino acids. The CDR3 is CASSSDTEYNYGYTF. In nucleotides, the CDR3 is TGTGCCAGCAGCTCGGACACAGAGTATAACTATGGCTACACCTTC.

As for this clone: This sample also contains other DNA sequences that code for the same CDR3. The V gene is TRBV5-6, the J gene TRBJ2-7, with D unresolved. Germline loops: CDR1 SGHDT, CDR2 YYEEEE. The CDR3 runs to 12 residues. The V and J ends lost 4 bases and 1 base respectively, with 6 bases between them. DNA of the CDR3: TGTGCCAGCAGCCCGGGTTCCTACGAGCAGTACTTC. Its protein is CASSPGSYEQYF.

The rearrangement joins TRBV5-1 to TRBJ2-7, with 7 nucleotides matching TRBD1. V shed 2 bases and J 2 bases; nucleotides not matched to a gene: 7. Germline V CDR1 and CDR2: SGHRS, YFSETQ. The CDR3 is made up of 15 amino acids. CDR3 nucleotides: TGCGCCAGCAGCTTTACAGGGGCGAAACCCTACGAGCAGTACTTC. Translating it yields CASSFTGAKPYEQYF.

This clone appeared a few times. This sequence joins TRBV13 and TRBJ2-3, with 9 bases lining up with TRBD2. The CDR3 sequence is 18 residues long. Per germline, CDR1 PRHDT and CDR2 FYEKMQ (reference sequence). Trimming cost V 5 bases and J 4 bases; bases outside gene matches: 16. Written as DNA, the CDR3 is TGTGCCAGCAGCCACGGGGCGGGGGGGCCGATCAGCCCAGATACGCAGTATTTT. Encoded protein: CASSHGAGGPISPDTQYF. Using reference TRBV13 and TRBJ2-3 for the parts outside the CDR3, the full variable domain is AAGVIQSPRHLIKEKRETATLKCYPIPRHDTVYWYQQGPGQDPQFLISFYEKMQSDKGSIPDRFSAQQFSDYHSELNMSSLELGDSALYFCASSHGAGGPISPDTQYFGPGTRLTVL.

The chain employs TRBV9 and TRBJ2-7; D gene ambiguous. V was trimmed by 4 bases and J by 2 bases, leaving 13 bases between them. This CDR3 has 14 residues. From germline, CDR1 is SGDLS and CDR2 YYNGEE. CDR3 residues: CASSPPRKAYEQYF. In DNA form, the CDR3 reads TGTGCCAGCAGCCCCCCCAGGAAAGCCTACGAGCAGTACTTC.

This clone turned up a few times. This chain joins TRBV4-1 and TRBJ2-2, with D maybe TRBD1 (6 bases). CDR1 is MGHRA, CDR2 YSYEKL, per germline. The CDR3 spans 15 residues. Trimming left V 1 base short and J 4 bases short, with 10 bases between. CDR3 region: CASSQGQAGTGELFF. In DNA form, the CDR3 reads TGCGCCAGCAGCCAAGGACAGGCGGGCACCGGGGAGCTGTTTTTT.

The V gene is TRBV29-1, the J gene TRBJ2-2; TRBD1 might be the D (6 bases). CDR1 SQVTM and CDR2 ANQGSEA come from the germline V gene. V was clipped by 6 bases and J by 5 bases, with 16 bases between them. The CDR3 contains 14 residues. CDR3 bases: TGCAGCGTGCCCACAGGGTTGGAGACCGGGGAGCTGTTTTTT. Translated, it gives CSVPTGLETGELFF.

The gene calls are TRBV29-1 and TRBJ2-1; tentative D call: TRBD1 (5 bases). The CDR3 totals 13 residues. Trimming took off 2 bases at V and 5 bases at J, with 10 bases between the two ends. Germline-derived CDR1 and CDR2 are SQVTM and ANQGSEA. Here the CDR3 reads CSVEQGWHNEQFF. In nucleotides, the CDR3 is TGCAGCGTTGAACAGGGCTGGCACAATGAGCAGTTCTTC.

The chain links TRBV29-1 to TRBJ1-2, with D unclear. The CDR3 has 14 residues. CDR1 and CDR2 (germline): SQVTM, ANQGSEA. The ends were cut back, 2 bases at V and 7 bases at J, with 17 bases in the middle. As DNA, the CDR3 is TGCAGCGTTGAATGGACCGATGAATACTGTGGCTACACCTTC. This sequence encodes CSVEWTDEYCGYTF.

The gene calls are TRBV5-1 and TRBJ1-1, with 9 bases fitting TRBD1. With 0 bases clipped from V and 9 bases from J, the junction kept 9 bases outside the gene matches. The germline V gene encodes CDR1 SGHRS and CDR2 YFSETQ. The CDR3 extends over 15 amino acids. CDR3 in amino acids: CASSLEARTGEKAFF. CDR3 in DNA: TGCGCCAGCAGCTTGGAGGCCCGGACAGGGGAGAAAGCTTTCTTT. The full variable domain, completed using reference TRBV5-1 and TRBJ1-1, is KAGVTQTPRYLIKTRGQQVTLSCSPISGHRSVSWYQQTPGQGLQFLFEYFSETQRNKGNFPGRFSGRQFSNSRSEMNVSTLELGDSALYLCASSLEARTGEKAFFGQGTRLTVV.

This chain uses TRBV19 with TRBJ2-7; 11 bases line up with TRBD1. The V gene end was trimmed by 4 bases and the J gene end by 4 bases; junction bases not matched to a gene: 6. This CDR3 has 15 residues. The germline V gene has CDR1 LNHDA and CDR2 SQIVND (reference sequence). The CDR3 sequence is CASSTGTGGMYEQYF. CDR3 DNA: TGTGCCAGTAGTACCGGGACAGGGGGAATGTACGAGCAGTACTTC.

This clone was seen a single time. The V call is TRBV13, the J call TRBJ2-1; unclear D gene. Germline V gives CDR1 PRHDT, CDR2 FYEKMQ (reference sequence). V was pared by 3 bases and J by 0 bases, with 6 bases between. The length of the CDR3 is 14 residues. The CDR3 region is CASSFGSSYNEQFF. CDR3 nucleotides: TGTGCCAGCAGCTTCGGAAGCTCCTACAATGAGCAGTTCTTC.

The gene calls are TRBV9 and TRBJ1-3; D remains unclear. CDR1 SGDLS and CDR2 YYNGEE come from the germline V gene. The CDR3 totals 15 residues. Deletions cut 0 bases from V and 0 bases from J, with 7 bases between. CDR3 bases: TGTGCCAGCAGCGTAGAGGCAGGCTCTGGAAACACCATATATTTT. Translating gives CASSVEAGSGNTIYF.

The gene calls are TRBV5-1 and TRBJ2-5; the D gene could be TRBD1 or TRBD2 (6 bases each). CDR1 and CDR2 (germline): SGHRS, YFSETQ. V was pared by 0 bases and J by 4 bases, with 13 bases between. The CDR3 length is 15 residues. The CDR3 loop is CASSLAGGSGETQYF. In DNA form, the CDR3 reads TGCGCCAGCAGCTTGGCCGGGGGCTCGGGAGAGACCCAGTACTTC.

This chain connects TRBV29-1 to TRBJ2-2, with 8 bases that match TRBD1. Germline V gene data show CDR1 as SQVTM and CDR2 as ANQGSEA. CDR3 length: 14 amino acids. Trimming removed 8 bases from V and 3 bases from J; junction bases left unmatched: 8. The CDR3 nucleotides are TGCAGCATCAGGGGGCTAAGCGACACCGGGGAGCTGTTTTTT. Its translation is CSIRGLSDTGELFF.

The J gene is TRBJ1-4, the V gene TRBV30; D is ambiguous. Trimming pared 4 bases from V and 5 bases from J, leaving 11 bases between. Per germline, CDR1 GTSNPN and CDR2 SVGIG (reference sequence). This CDR3 contains 13 residues. CDR3 sequence: CAWTETQNEKLFF. The CDR3 DNA is TGTGCCTGGACGGAAACCCAGAATGAAAAACTGTTTTTT.

The chain carries TRBV5-6 and TRBJ1-5; D unresolved. This CDR3 contains 14 residues. Germline V lookup: CDR1 SGHDT, CDR2 YYEEEE. V lost 1 base, J lost 4 bases, and 9 bases lay in between. The CDR3: CASSLSLGNQPQHF. The CDR3 coding sequence is TGTGCCAGCAGCTTGAGTCTGGGTAATCAGCCCCAGCATTTT.

This clone was seen more than once but under ten times. The gene calls are TRBV15 and TRBJ2-7, with 10 bases that match TRBD1. The CDR3 has 18 amino acids. Trimming at V came to 0 bases and at J to 5 bases, leaving 13 bases not matched to a gene. Germline assignment: CDR1 LNHNV and CDR2 YYDKDF (reference sequence). For the CDR3, the DNA is TGTGCCACCAGCAGAGATCCGGTGTTAGGGACAGGGGTTGACGAGCAGTACTTC. This encodes CATSRDPVLGTGVDEQYF. The full variable domain, its missing parts supplied by reference TRBV15 and TRBJ2-7, is DAMVIQNPRYQVTQFGKPVTLSCSQTLNHNVMYWYQQKSSQAPKLLFHYYDKDFNNEADTPDNFQSRRPNTSFCFLDIRSPGLGDTAMYLCATSRDPVLGTGVDEQYFGPGTRLTVT.

This clone was counted only a few times. J is TRBJ1-6 and V is TRBV2, with TRBD1 as a possible D gene (5 bases). Germline CDR1 reads SNHLY; CDR2 reads FYNNEI. This CDR3 is built from 14 residues. V lost 1 base and J 9 bases, leaving 10 bases between the germline ends. CDR3 bases: TGTGCCAGCAGTGAAGGCCAGGGAAGTTCACCCCTCCACTTT. This encodes CASSEGQGSSPLHF.

V and J are TRBV30 and TRBJ2-7; D gene unclear. Trimming pared 0 bases from V and 3 bases from J, leaving 12 bases between. Germline loops: CDR1 GTSNPN, CDR2 SVGIG (reference sequence). The CDR3 runs 14 residues. CDR3 DNA sequence: TGTGCCTGGAGTGTACTTGGGGAAAACTACGAGCAGTACTTC. The encoded protein is CAWSVLGENYEQYF.